This is a list of T cell receptor beta chains from one sample in a study of CD8 T cells in ankylosing spondylitis. TCRdb itself ran the 5' RACE reads through MiXCR, one entry per CDR3 protein. Altogether roughly 150,000 distinct CDR3 sequences are present, roughly 34% being singletons, with the ten largest covering about 6.3%. The sample taken for sequencing was synovial fluid, either unsorted or a sorted T cell fraction (not recorded which). The receptors originated from a male donor with ankylosing spondylitis. Each CDR3 is given with its conserved first and last residue. The D gene is left open where the match is weak. Expanded clones are given a class, and other clones once, few, many or no size at all.

CDR3 DNA	CDR3 protein	V gene	J gene	clone size	D gene
TGTGCCATCACGGCGGGGGCCGGGGGCACAGATACGCAGTATTTT	CAITAGAGGTDTQYF	TRBV10-3	TRBJ2-3	few	-
TGTGCCAGCAGCCAAGGGAGCATCTATGGCTACACCTTC	CASSQGSIYGYTF	TRBV3-1	TRBJ1-2	few	-
TGTGCCTGGAGTGTACGTGGAACTGAAGCTTTCTTT	CAWSVRGTEAFF	TRBV30	TRBJ1-1	-	-
TGTGCCACCAGCAACGACAGGGGGCCCTACGAGCAGTACTTC	CATSNDRGPYEQYF	TRBV15	TRBJ2-7	many	TRBD1
TGTGCCAGCTCACCACCGGGGGAGACCCAGTACTTC	CASSPPGETQYF	TRBV18	TRBJ2-5	few	-
TGCGCCAGCAGTTTGGGGGCGGGACTAGCGCCCGGCTGGGATACGCAGTATTTT	CASSLGAGLAPGWDTQYF	TRBV5-1	TRBJ2-3	-	TRBD2
TGTGCCAGCAGCGTCTGGGAAGGGGTATCCGGGGAGCTGTTTTTT	CASSVWEGVSGELFF	TRBV9	TRBJ2-2	few	-
TGTGCCAGCAGCTGGGACGGAGCAAATGAAAAACTGTTTTTT	CASSWDGANEKLFF	TRBV7-9	TRBJ1-4	-	-
TGTGCCAGCAGCCAGTCACAAGGGAACACTGAAGCTTTCTTT	CASSQSQGNTEAFF	TRBV4-2	TRBJ1-1	-	-
TGCAGTGCTCTACAGTCTAACACCGGGGAGCTGTTTTTT	CSALQSNTGELFF	TRBV20-1	TRBJ2-2	-	-
TGTGCCAGCTCTTACGCAGGGACAGGAGGTAGCGAGCAGTACTTC	CASSYAGTGGSEQYF	TRBV18	TRBJ2-7	many	TRBD1
TGTGCCATCAGTGAATTAGCGGGAACTGGTAGGGATACGCAGTATTTT	CAISELAGTGRDTQYF	TRBV10-3	TRBJ2-3	-	TRBD2
TGTGCCACCTCCCGGGAGGTGGGGAACACTGAAGCTTTCTTT	CATSREVGNTEAFF	TRBV6-1	TRBJ1-1	-	-
TGCAGTGCTAGAACTAGGGGTCTAGGCTATGGCTACACCTTC	CSARTRGLGYGYTF	TRBV20-1	TRBJ1-2	-	-
TGTGCCAGCGGGACTGCCAACTACGAGCAGTACTTC	CASGTANYEQYF	TRBV2	TRBJ2-7	few	-
TGCACCCGCGAGGGGAGTAGAAACACCATATATTTT	CTREGSRNTIYF	TRBV20-1	TRBJ1-3	medium-sized	-
TGTGCCAGCTCACCACTGGGTAGCGAGAGCACAGATACGCAGTATTTT	CASSPLGSESTDTQYF	TRBV18	TRBJ2-3	-	-
TGTGCCATCAGTGATTTCCCTTCGTGGGGGCCCCAGTCTTTTAACACTGAAGCTTTCTTT	CAISDFPSWGPQSFNTEAFF	TRBV10-3	TRBJ1-1	large	-
TGTGCCAGCAGTCGGACAGGGGACGTCACTGAAGCTTTCTTT	CASSRTGDVTEAFF	TRBV6-1	TRBJ1-1	-	TRBD1
TGTGCCAGCAGGAGGGGGCAAGAGACCCAGTACTTC	CASRRGQETQYF	TRBV7-2	TRBJ2-5	-	-
TGTGCCAGTAGTATTTACCAATCGAGCTCCTACGAGCAGTACTTC	CASSIYQSSSYEQYF	TRBV19	TRBJ2-7	-	-
TGCGCCAGCAGCGGAACAGGGGGCACCTCCCACGAGCAGTACTTC	CASSGTGGTSHEQYF	TRBV5-1	TRBJ2-7	-	TRBD1
TGTGCCAGCTCACCGGCGGCGAGAAAGGTCGACGAGCAGTACTTC	CASSPAARKVDEQYF	TRBV18	TRBJ2-7	few	-
TGTGCCAGCAGGTCGGGCCAGGGGTACGCCGGGGAGCTGTTTTTT	CASRSGQGYAGELFF	TRBV12-3/TRBV12-4	TRBJ2-2	-	-
TGCAGTGCTATTCAGGGGGTTGGAAACACCATATATTTT	CSAIQGVGNTIYF	TRBV20-1	TRBJ1-3	-	TRBD1
TGTGCCAGCAGCCCGACAGGGGGGATTAAAGAGACCCAGTACTTC	CASSPTGGIKETQYF	TRBV7-2	TRBJ2-5	-	TRBD1
TGTGCCAGCAGCCCCCAGGGACAAGCCATCCTCCCCGGGGAGCTGTTTTTT	CASSPQGQAILPGELFF	TRBV7-9	TRBJ2-2	-	-
TGCGCCAGCAGCCCGGGACTTGACACAGATACGCAGTATTTT	CASSPGLDTDTQYF	TRBV5-1	TRBJ2-3	-	-
TGCAGTGTGGCGGGGGGGAAACAAGAGACCCAGTACTTC	CSVAGGKQETQYF	TRBV20-1	TRBJ2-5	-	TRBD2
TGTGCCAGCAGTGAATTGATTGGGATTGGAAAACTGTTTTTT	CASSELIGIGKLFF	TRBV6-1	TRBJ1-4	-	-
TGCAGTGCTAGATCCAGGGGGCTAGCGGGCCTAGGGTACTTC	CSARSRGLAGLGYF	TRBV20-1	TRBJ2-7	-	-
TGTGCCACCCAACCAGGGATACCCTACAATGAGCAGTTCTTC	CATQPGIPYNEQFF	TRBV2	TRBJ2-1	few	-
TGTGCCAGCAGGTCACAGGGTTTCCCCTCTGGAAACACCATATATTTT	CASRSQGFPSGNTIYF	TRBV28	TRBJ1-3	few	-
TGCGCCAGCAGCTTGTCAGCCCAGCGGGCCTACGAGCAGTACTTC	CASSLSAQRAYEQYF	TRBV5-1	TRBJ2-7	many	-
TGCGCCAGCAAGGAGGGGTCCGGCACCGGGGAGCTGTTTTTT	CASKEGSGTGELFF	TRBV5-1	TRBJ2-2	-	-
TGTGCCAGCAGCCCCGACGGACAGCTAAATCAGCCCCAGCATTTT	CASSPDGQLNQPQHF	TRBV5-5	TRBJ1-5	-	-
TGTGCCAGCAGCTTGTGGGGACAGGGGGTAAATTCCAATGAGCAGTTCTTC	CASSLWGQGVNSNEQFF	TRBV5-6	TRBJ2-1	many	TRBD1
TGTGCCAGCAGCTTAATCCTAAAGCGGGGTGCCACAGATACGCAGTATTTT	CASSLILKRGATDTQYF	TRBV11-2	TRBJ2-3	-	TRBD2
TGCGCCAGCAGAAGCAGGGGGGTTGCCACAGATACGCAGTATTTT	CASRSRGVATDTQYF	TRBV5-1	TRBJ2-3	-	-
TGTGCCAGCAGCTTAAGGAGCAAGGCGGAGACCCAGTACTTC	CASSLRSKAETQYF	TRBV11-3	TRBJ2-5	-	-
TGCGCCAGCAGCTCCGATGCCTACGAGCAGTACTTC	CASSSDAYEQYF	TRBV10-1	TRBJ2-7	few	-
TGCGCCAGCAGCTTTGAGGGACTAGCGGAAAATGAGCAGTTCTTC	CASSFEGLAENEQFF	TRBV5-1	TRBJ2-1	few	TRBD2
TGTGCCAGCAGCGTCGACAGGGTCGAGACCCAGTACTTC	CASSVDRVETQYF	TRBV2	TRBJ2-5	-	TRBD1
TGTGCCAGCAGCTCAGACAGGCACGGGCAGTTCTTC	CASSSDRHGQFF	TRBV7-9	TRBJ2-1	-	-
TGTGCCAGCAGCCGGGGGCTGGGACAGGGAAACATTCAGTACTTC	CASSRGLGQGNIQYF	TRBV4-2	TRBJ2-4	many	TRBD1
TGTGCCAGCAGCACTTTCGGGGACCGGTTCACCGGGGAGCTGTTTTTT	CASSTFGDRFTGELFF	TRBV5-6	TRBJ2-2	-	-
TGCGCCAGCAGCCAAGTGGGACAGGGCGACTACGAGCAGTACTTC	CASSQVGQGDYEQYF	TRBV4-1	TRBJ2-7	few	TRBD1
TGCAGTGCTAGAGGGGGTGTTGTCACTGAAGCTTTCTTT	CSARGGVVTEAFF	TRBV20-1	TRBJ1-1	-	-
TGTGCCAGCGCCGGACAGGGCTCCACCGGGGAGCTGTTTTTT	CASAGQGSTGELFF	TRBV27	TRBJ2-2	many	TRBD1
TGTGCCAGCAGCCAAGGCAGGTCTAGCAATCAGCCCCAGCATTTT	CASSQGRSSNQPQHF	TRBV3-1	TRBJ1-5	-	-
TGCAGTGCGGAAGACAGGGGTGGCGAAAAACTGTTTTTT	CSAEDRGGEKLFF	TRBV20-1	TRBJ1-4	-	TRBD1
TGTGCCAGCAGCGTAGCTGGGTTTGAAGGGGGGTCCTACAATGAGCAGTTCTTC	CASSVAGFEGGSYNEQFF	TRBV9	TRBJ2-1	-	-
TGCAGTGCTAGATATCTAGCGGGAGCTTTCACAGATACGCAGTATTTT	CSARYLAGAFTDTQYF	TRBV20-1	TRBJ2-3	many	TRBD2
TGTGCCAGCAGCCGCGGGACCGGAGAGACCCAGTACTTC	CASSRGTGETQYF	TRBV7-2	TRBJ2-5	few	-